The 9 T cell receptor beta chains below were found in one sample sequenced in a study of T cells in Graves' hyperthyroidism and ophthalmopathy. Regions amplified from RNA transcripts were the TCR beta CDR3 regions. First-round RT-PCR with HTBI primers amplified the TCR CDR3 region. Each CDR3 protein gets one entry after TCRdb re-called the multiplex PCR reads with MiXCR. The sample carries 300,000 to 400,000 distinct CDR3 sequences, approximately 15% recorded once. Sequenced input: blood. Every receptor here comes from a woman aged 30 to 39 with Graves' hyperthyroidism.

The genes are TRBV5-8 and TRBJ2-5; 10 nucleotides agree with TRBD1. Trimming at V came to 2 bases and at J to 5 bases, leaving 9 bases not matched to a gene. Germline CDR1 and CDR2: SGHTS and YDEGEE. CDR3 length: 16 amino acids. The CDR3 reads CASSLSDRGLFETQYF. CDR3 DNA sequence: TGTGCCAGCAGCTTATCGGACAGGGGGTTGTTCGAGACCCAGTACTTC.

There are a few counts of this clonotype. The CDR3 protein is CASREQLTDTQYF. In nucleotides, the CDR3 is TGTGCCAGTAGAGAGCAATTAACAGATACGCAGTATTTT. The gene calls are TRBV19 and TRBJ2-3; D unresolved. CDR1 LNHDA and CDR2 SQIVND come from the germline V gene (reference sequence). The CDR3 extends over 13 amino acids. V lost 6 bases and J lost 3, with 10 bases in between.

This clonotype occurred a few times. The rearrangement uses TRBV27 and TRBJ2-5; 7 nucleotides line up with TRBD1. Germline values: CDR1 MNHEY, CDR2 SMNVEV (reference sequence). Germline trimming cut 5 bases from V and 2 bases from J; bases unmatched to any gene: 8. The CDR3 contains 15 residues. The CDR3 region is CASSPTGQPQETQYF. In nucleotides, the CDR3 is TGTGCCAGCAGTCCTACGGGACAGCCTCAAGAGACCCAGTACTTC.

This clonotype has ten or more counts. For the CDR3, the DNA is TGTGCCAGCAGTTTTAGGGGGTTGTTATCAGAGACCCAGTACTTC. Amino acids: CASSFRGLLSETQYF. The chain employs TRBV28 and TRBJ2-5; a weak D match, TRBD1 (6 bases). The V end lost 3 bases, the J end lost 4 bases, and 15 bases lay between the germline ends. From germline, CDR1 is MDHEN and CDR2 SYDVKM. CDR3 length: 15 amino acids.

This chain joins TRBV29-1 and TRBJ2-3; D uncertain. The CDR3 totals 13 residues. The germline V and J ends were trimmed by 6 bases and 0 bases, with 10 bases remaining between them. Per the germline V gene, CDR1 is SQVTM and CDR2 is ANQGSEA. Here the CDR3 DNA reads TGCAGCGTGAATATCGGAAGCACAGATACGCAGTATTTT. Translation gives CSVNIGSTDTQYF.

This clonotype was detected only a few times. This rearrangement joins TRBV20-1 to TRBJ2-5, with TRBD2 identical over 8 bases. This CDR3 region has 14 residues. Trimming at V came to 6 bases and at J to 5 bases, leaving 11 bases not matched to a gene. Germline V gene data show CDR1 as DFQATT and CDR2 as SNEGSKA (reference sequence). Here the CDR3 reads CSAARSGRGETQYF. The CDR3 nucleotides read TGCAGTGCCGCGAGGAGCGGGAGAGGGGAGACCCAGTACTTC.

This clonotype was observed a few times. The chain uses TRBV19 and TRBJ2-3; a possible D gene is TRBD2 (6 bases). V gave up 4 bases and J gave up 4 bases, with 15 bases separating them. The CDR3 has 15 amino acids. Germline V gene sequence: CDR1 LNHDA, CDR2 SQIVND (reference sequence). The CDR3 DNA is TGTGCCAGTAGTACTCGACTAGATGTAGCAGATACGCAGTATTTT. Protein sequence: CASSTRLDVADTQYF.

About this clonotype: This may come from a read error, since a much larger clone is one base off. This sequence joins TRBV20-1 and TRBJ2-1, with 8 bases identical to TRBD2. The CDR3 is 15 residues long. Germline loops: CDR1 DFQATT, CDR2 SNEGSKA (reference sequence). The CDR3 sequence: CSASRVGREDNEQSF. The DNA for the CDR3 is TGCAGTGCTAGTCGGGTCGGGAGGGAGGACAATGAGCAGTCCTTC.

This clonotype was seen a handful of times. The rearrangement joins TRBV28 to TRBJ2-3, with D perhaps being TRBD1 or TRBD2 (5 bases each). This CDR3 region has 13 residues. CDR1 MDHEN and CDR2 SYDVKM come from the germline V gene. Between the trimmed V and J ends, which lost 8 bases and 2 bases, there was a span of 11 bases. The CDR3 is CASLGAFTDTQYF. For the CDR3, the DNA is TGTGCCAGCCTCGGGGCCTTCACAGATACGCAGTATTTT.